This TCR beta chain was obtained from a study of molecular identifiers for immune sequencing clone quantification. This CDR3 comprises 14 residues. Trimming pared 4 bases from V and 4 bases from J, leaving 11 bases between. Germline V lookup: CDR1 KGHSH, CDR2 LQKENI. This clonotype came up many times. TCRdb fed the PCR reads into MiXCR, producing one record per CDR3 protein. In the table there are 40,000 to 45,000 distinct CDR3 sequences, less than 20% of which are singletons. This receptor was obtained from a human donor in good health. Some libraries in this study had Jurkat cell RNA spiked in. The chain has TRBV18 and TRBJ2-1; D may be TRBD2 (6 bases). The sequenced sample was naive CD8+ T cells from blood, with Jurkat cell RNA spiked in. Subset specified: FACS-sorted CD8+CD4-CCR7+CD45RA+ naive T cells. This CDR3 reads CASSRDSTYNEQFF. The CDR3, as DNA: TGTGCCAGCTCACGGGACTCCACGTACAATGAGCAGTTCTTC.